This TCR beta chain was sequenced for a study of T cells in Graves' hyperthyroidism and ophthalmopathy. Study-level findings and limits: In blood, most of the thyroid clonotypes expanded above 0.001 were also present.

Amplification targeted TCR beta CDR3 regions from RNA transcripts. In the first-round RT-PCR of the TCR CDR3, the HTBI primer set was used. TCRdb independently ran MiXCR on the multiplex PCR reads; one entry per CDR3 protein. The sample lists some 500,000 distinct CDR3 sequences, about 15% occurring once. This clonotype has a handful of counts. Its target is not known. It was uncontrolled infection, other autoimmune disease, pregnancy or lactation that excluded patients. Diagnoses were made from clinical symptoms, serum measures (thyroxine and TRAb), thyroid ultrasound and orbital computed tomography. The CDR3 length is 15 residues. The junction had 8 bases not matched to a gene; V was cut back by 8 bases and J by 2 bases. CDR1 and CDR2 from the germline V gene are MNHEY and SVGAGI.

This chain connects TRBV6-5 to TRBJ1-4; 7 bases are a match to TRBD1. The specimen was blood. This TCR came from a young woman with Graves' ophthalmopathy. CDR3: CASGTTGATNEKLFF. CDR3 coding DNA: TGTGCCAGCGGTACTACAGGGGCTACTAATGAAAAACTGTTTTTT.